These T cell receptor beta chains were read from a single sample in a study of blood T cells in healthy people across ages. MiXCR, applied by TCRdb to the 5' RACE reads, yields one record per CDR3 protein. The sample holds approximately 800,000 distinct CDR3 sequences; approximately 25% are singletons and the top ten take under 4.5%. These same records also appear under a second study, on T cells of mothers and their children.

Sequenced input: blood. These receptors originate from a boy aged 5-17 years in good health. The CDR3 runs from the conserved cysteine through the conserved F or W. The order of the fields is J gene, clone size, D gene, V gene, CDR3 protein, CDR3 DNA. A D gene is named only where the DNA matches it firmly. Clone size is stated in some rows and not others, as once, few, many or a class when expanded.

J: TRBJ1-1
size: few
D: .
V: TRBV5-6
CDR3: CASSQMSSEAFF
DNA: TGTGCCAGCAGCCAGATGAGTAGTGAAGCTTTCTTT

J: TRBJ2-5
size: few
D: .
V: TRBV5-1
CDR3: CASRDSETQYF
DNA: TGCGCCAGCAGAGACTCAGAGACCCAGTACTTC

J: TRBJ2-1
size: few
D: .
V: TRBV29-1
CDR3: CSVEDLDSPILNEQFF
DNA: TGCAGCGTTGAAGATCTAGACTCGCCCATTCTCAATGAGCAGTTCTTC

J: TRBJ2-3
size: .
D: .
V: TRBV7-2
CDR3: CASSLDGFSDTQYF
DNA: TGTGCCAGCAGCTTAGACGGCTTCTCGGATACGCAGTATTTT

J: TRBJ2-7
size: few
D: .
V: TRBV4-3
CDR3: CAGSQDKISEQYF
DNA: TGCGCCGGCAGCCAAGATAAAATCTCCGAGCAGTACTTC

J: TRBJ1-4
size: .
D: .
V: TRBV2
CDR3: CASRLGQNEKLFF
DNA: TGTGCCAGCAGACTGGGGCAGAATGAAAAACTGTTTTTT

J: TRBJ2-7
size: few
D: .
V: TRBV13
CDR3: CASSFEGRNEQYF
DNA: TGTGCCAGCAGCTTCGAGGGGAGGAACGAGCAGTACTTC

J: TRBJ2-5
size: few
D: TRBD1
V: TRBV5-1
CDR3: CASSWDRSEWYQETQYF
DNA: TGCGCCAGCAGCTGGGACAGGAGCGAATGGTACCAAGAGACCCAGTACTTC

J: TRBJ1-2
size: .
D: TRBD1
V: TRBV2
CDR3: CASKGQPNYGYTF
DNA: TGTGCCAGCAAGGGACAGCCGAACTATGGCTACACCTTC

J: TRBJ2-7
size: .
D: TRBD2
V: TRBV20-1
CDR3: CSAPKASGIREQYF
DNA: TGCAGTGCACCCAAAGCCAGCGGGATTCGGGAGCAGTACTTC

J: TRBJ2-3
size: .
D: .
V: TRBV28
CDR3: CASGRAPPRASTDTQYF
DNA: TGTGCCAGCGGACGGGCACCACCGAGGGCAAGCACAGATACGCAGTATTTT

J: TRBJ1-5
size: few
D: TRBD1
V: TRBV7-2
CDR3: CASSLNRGHNQPQHF
DNA: TGTGCCAGCAGCTTAAACAGGGGGCACAATCAGCCCCAGCATTTT

J: TRBJ1-2
size: .
D: .
V: TRBV5-1
CDR3: CASSPGHLNYGYTF
DNA: TGCGCCAGCAGCCCCGGGCACCTGAACTATGGCTACACCTTC

J: TRBJ2-3
size: .
D: .
V: TRBV7-3
CDR3: CASSLYGPDTQYF
DNA: TGTGCCAGCAGCTTATACGGCCCAGATACGCAGTATTTT

J: TRBJ2-3
size: .
D: TRBD1
V: TRBV11-1
CDR3: CASSWDRATDTQYF
DNA: TGTGCCAGCAGCTGGGACAGGGCGACAGATACGCAGTATTTT

J: TRBJ2-1
size: few
D: .
V: TRBV7-2
CDR3: CASSQREQGWIF
DNA: TGTGCCAGCAGCCAGAGAGAACAGGGATGGATCTTC

J: TRBJ1-2
size: .
D: .
V: TRBV5-1
CDR3: CASSRDPVRSNYGYTF
DNA: TGCGCCAGCAGCCGGGACCCTGTCAGGTCTAACTATGGCTACACCTTC

J: TRBJ2-1
size: few
D: .
V: TRBV27
CDR3: CASSPGTVVNEQFF
DNA: TGTGCCAGCAGTCCGGGAACAGTGGTCAATGAGCAGTTCTTC

J: TRBJ2-6
size: .
D: .
V: TRBV12-5
CDR3: CASGLVGQHNVLTF
DNA: TGTGCTAGTGGTTTGGTAGGCCAACACAACGTCCTGACTTTC

J: TRBJ1-2
size: .
D: TRBD1
V: TRBV15
CDR3: CATSRRRDRAGGYTF
DNA: TGTGCCACCAGCAGACGCCGGGACAGGGCGGGTGGCTACACCTTC

J: TRBJ2-1
size: few
D: TRBD2
V: TRBV11-1
CDR3: CASSLTSGSLEQFF
DNA: TGTGCCAGCAGCTTGACTAGCGGGAGCCTTGAGCAGTTCTTC

J: TRBJ2-7
size: few
D: TRBD1
V: TRBV7-8
CDR3: CASSPRTGSKQYF
DNA: TGTGCCAGCAGCCCCCGGACAGGGTCGAAGCAGTACTTC

J: TRBJ2-7
size: few
D: .
V: TRBV27
CDR3: CASRREKGAGTYEQYF
DNA: TGTGCCAGCAGGCGCGAAAAGGGCGCTGGGACCTACGAGCAGTACTTC